The 31 T cell receptor beta chains below were found in one sample sequenced in a study of T cell repertoires in cytomegalovirus infection. MiXCR, run by TCRdb on the reads, gives a single entry per CDR3 protein. The sample has a few hundred thousand distinct CDR3 sequences; about 28% are singletons. These receptors' antigens are unknown. The sample was cultured PBMCs, taken from culture after CMV antigen stimulation. Receptor source: a human donor in good health (CMV status not recorded). Some clones in this sample may be carry-over from other donors' samples.

The rearrangement uses TRBV12-3 or TRBV12-4 and TRBJ2-1, with 11 bases that match TRBD1. V lost 5 bases, J lost 7 bases, and 10 bases stayed unmatched. CDR3 length: 16 amino acids. CDR3 region: CASSLPSGQGANEQFF. In DNA form, the CDR3 reads TGTGCCAGCAGTCTTCCCTCAGGACAGGGGGCTAATGAGCAGTTCTTC.

This clonotype was counted between two and nine times. This sequence joins TRBV19 and TRBJ1-1; a possible D gene is TRBD1 (6 bases). Germline CDR1 is LNHDA and CDR2 is SQIVND (reference sequence). This CDR3 contains 15 residues. V lost 5 bases, J lost 0 bases, and 13 bases lay in between. CDR3 protein: CASSPFDRLNTEAFF. The CDR3 bases are TGTGCCAGTAGTCCCTTCGACAGGCTGAACACTGAAGCTTTCTTT.

This clonotype was observed a few times. The CDR3 sequence is CASSGRVVYTDTQYF. The CDR3 nucleotides are TGTGCCAGCAGCGGTAGGGTGGTTTACACAGATACGCAGTATTTT. This chain connects TRBV7-2 to TRBJ2-3; the D is unclear. Germline V lookup: CDR1 SGHTA, CDR2 FQGNSA. This CDR3 spans 15 amino acids. V gave up 5 bases and J gave up 2 bases, with 14 bases separating them.

The chain recombines TRBV29-1 with TRBJ1-1; D is ambiguous. In germline, CDR1 is SQVTM, CDR2 ANQGSEA. The CDR3 totals 13 residues. V was trimmed by 8 bases and J by 1 base, leaving 14 bases between them. This chain's CDR3 is CSLQQTWNTEAFF. Written as DNA, the CDR3 is TGCAGCTTACAGCAGACCTGGAACACTGAAGCTTTCTTT.

This chain links TRBV7-8 with TRBJ1-1, with D maybe TRBD1 (6 bases). The V and J ends lost 5 bases and 3 bases respectively, with 16 bases between them. Germline lookup yields CDR1 SGHVS and CDR2 FQNEAQ. This CDR3 region has 15 residues. The CDR3 bases are TGTGCCAGCAGCGGAAGCAGGGGTGGGGACACTGAAGCTTTCTTT. Its translation: CASSGSRGGDTEAFF.

The V and J genes are TRBV20-1 and TRBJ2-1, with 7 bases that match TRBD2. Trimming took 5 bases from V and 4 from J; bases not matched to a gene: 8. This CDR3 has 14 amino acids. Germline lookup yields CDR1 DFQATT and CDR2 SNEGSKA (reference sequence). Here the CDR3 reads CSAPGGEGYNEQFF. CDR3 sequence (DNA): TGCAGTGCTCCCGGAGGGGAGGGATACAATGAGCAGTTCTTC.

The chain recombines TRBV27 with TRBJ1-5, with 8 nucleotides matching TRBD1. Per the germline V gene, CDR1 is MNHEY and CDR2 is SMNVEV (reference sequence). This CDR3 has 18 residues. Trimming took 5 bases from V and 3 from J; bases not matched to a gene: 15. The CDR3 sequence is CASSTPDRGDRSNQPQHF. CDR3 sequence (DNA): TGTGCCAGCAGTACCCCAGACAGGGGAGACCGCTCCAATCAGCCCCAGCATTTT.

The chain joins TRBV7-2 to TRBJ1-2; a possible D gene is TRBD1 (5 bases). This CDR3 spans 15 amino acids. The germline gives CDR1 SGHTA, CDR2 FQGNSA. Trimming cost V 4 bases and J 4 bases, with 16 bases left between them. CDR3 protein: CASSSQGRRGYGYTF. The CDR3 DNA reads TGTGCCAGCAGCTCCCAGGGCCGGCGGGGCTATGGCTACACCTTC.

The chain links TRBV6-6 to TRBJ2-5; 10 bases map to TRBD2. V gave up 2 bases and J gave up 3 bases; unmatched junction bases: 6. The germline V gene has CDR1 MNHNY and CDR2 SVGAGI (reference sequence). This CDR3 is built from 16 residues. The CDR3 DNA follows: TGTGCCAGCAGTTACGCCACCGGGACTAGCGAAGAGACCCAGTACTTC. Protein: CASSYATGTSEETQYF.

The V call is TRBV6-6, the J call TRBJ1-1; no reliable D call. Trimming took 6 bases from V and 5 from J, leaving 10 bases between them. Germline V CDR1 and CDR2: MNHNY, SVGAGI (reference sequence). The length of the CDR3 is 12 residues. The CDR3 reads CASRETHTEAFF. CDR3 DNA sequence: TGTGCCAGCAGGGAGACACATACTGAAGCTTTCTTT.

The V gene is TRBV10-2, the J gene TRBJ1-1; no definite D call. CDR1 is WSHSY and CDR2 is SAAADI in the germline V gene. The V gene lost 6 bases and the J gene lost 3 bases, with 8 bases spanning the gap. CDR3 length: 12 amino acids. The CDR3 spells CASRTRDTEAFF. The CDR3 nucleotides are TGCGCCAGCAGGACCCGGGACACTGAAGCTTTCTTT.

The chain uses TRBV5-4 and TRBJ2-7; 10 bases are a match to TRBD2. Germline CDR1 SGHNT, CDR2 YYREEE (reference sequence). The J segment lost 9 bases and the V segment lost 2 bases, leaving 5 bases of the junction unmatched. This CDR3 has 13 amino acids. CDR3 sequence: CASSLAGGPGQYF. The CDR3 nucleotides are TGTGCCAGCAGCTTAGCGGGAGGGCCGGGGCAGTACTTC.

This clonotype was seen only a few times. The chain recombines TRBV9 with TRBJ2-2; D not certain. The CDR3 is 16 amino acids. Trimming removed 0 bases at V and 3 bases at J, with 12 bases between. From germline, CDR1 is SGDLS and CDR2 YYNGEE. The CDR3 DNA sequence: TGTGCCAGCAGCGTAGATGCAATGGGGTACACCGGGGAGCTGTTTTTT. Its translation is CASSVDAMGYTGELFF.

CDR3: CASSPRAMDRAAKNAEAFF. CDR3 DNA sequence: TGTGCCAGCAGTCCCCGTGCGATGGACAGAGCCGCAAAAAACGCTGAAGCTTTCTTT. The rearrangement uses TRBV27 and TRBJ1-1, with D tentatively TRBD1 (6 bases). The V and J ends lost 5 bases and 6 bases respectively, with 31 bases between them. The CDR3 consists of 19 residues. The V gene's germline CDR1 is MNHEY and CDR2 SMNVEV (reference sequence).

This clonotype was detected a few times. The rearrangement uses TRBV27 and TRBJ2-1, with TRBD2 matching 7 bases. V lost 4 bases, J lost 7 bases, and 10 bases stayed unmatched. The CDR3 spans 15 residues. Per the germline V gene, CDR1 is MNHEY and CDR2 is SMNVEV (reference sequence). This CDR3 is CASSYGREGWNEQFF. Written as DNA, the CDR3 is TGTGCCAGCAGTTACGGCAGGGAGGGGTGGAATGAGCAGTTCTTC.

A few counts support this clonotype. The chain combines TRBV7-3 with TRBJ2-3, with 7 bases that match TRBD1. Trimming at V came to 1 base and at J to 4 bases, leaving 2 bases not matched to a gene. Germline CDR1 and CDR2: SGHTA and FQGTGA. This CDR3 comprises 14 residues. CDR3 DNA: TGTGCCAGCAGCTTAAACACAGGGGCAGATACGCAGTATTTT. As protein: CASSLNTGADTQYF. The full variable domain, rest sourced from reference TRBV7-3 and TRBJ2-3, is GAGVSQTPSNKVTEKGKYVELRCDPISGHTALYWYRQSLGQGPEFLIYFQGTGAADDSGLPNDRFFAVRPEGSVSTLKIQRTERGDSAVYLCASSLNTGADTQYFGPGTRLTVL.

The chain is built from TRBV28 and TRBJ2-5; 14 bases map to TRBD2. The CDR3 extends over 18 amino acids. CDR1 MDHEN and CDR2 SYDVKM come from the germline V gene. The trim removed 3 bases at V and 5 bases at J, leaving 11 bases unmatched. This chain's CDR3 is CASSFLGLAGGSMETQYF. The CDR3 DNA sequence: TGTGCCAGCAGTTTCCTCGGACTAGCGGGAGGTAGTATGGAGACCCAGTACTTC. Combining the CDR3 with reference TRBV28 and TRBJ2-5 gives the whole variable domain DVKVTQSSRYLVKRTGEKVFLECVQDMDHENMFWYRQDPGLGLRLIYFSYDVKMKEKGDIPEGYSVSREKKERFSLILESASTNQTSMYLCASSFLGLAGGSMETQYFGPGTRLLVL.

This chain connects TRBV6-6 to TRBJ1-6; TRBD1 matches 7 bases. The germline gives CDR1 MNHNY, CDR2 SVGAGI (reference sequence). CDR3 length: 13 residues. Written as DNA, the CDR3 is TGTGCTACCCACGGACAGGCGGATTCACCCCTCCACTTT. Its translation: CATHGQADSPLHF.

There are a few counts of this clonotype. The chain couples TRBV7-6 to TRBJ1-4; no definite D call. This CDR3 contains 13 residues. Germline CDR1 reads SGHVS; CDR2 reads FNYEAQ. V was clipped by 3 bases and J by 8 bases, with 10 bases between them. CDR3 in DNA: TGTGCCAGCAGCTTGATGGGAGGGGAAAAACTGTTTTTT. It specifies CASSLMGGEKLFF.

The V gene is TRBV14, the J gene TRBJ2-2, with D tentatively TRBD1 (6 bases). V was trimmed by 0 bases and J by 5 bases, leaving 16 bases between them. Germline assignment: CDR1 SGHDN and CDR2 FVKESK. The CDR3 contains 17 residues. The CDR3 DNA sequence: TGTGCCAGCAGCCAAGATCTAGGAAACAGGGTAACCGGGGAGCTGTTTTTT. Translated: CASSQDLGNRVTGELFF.

At least ten counts were recorded for this clonotype. The rearrangement joins TRBV7-8 to TRBJ1-1, with D perhaps matching TRBD1 (6 bases). The CDR3 totals 16 residues. Germline V gives CDR1 SGHVS, CDR2 FQNEAQ. The germline V and J ends were trimmed by 2 bases and 1 base, with 14 bases remaining between them. Here the CDR3 reads CASSLLAGAGNTEAFF. CDR3 DNA sequence: TGTGCCAGCAGCTTACTCGCGGGGGCCGGGAACACTGAAGCTTTCTTT.

This clonotype was counted many times. The chain employs TRBV7-2 and TRBJ1-2; D is undetermined. The V gene lost 0 bases and the J gene lost 5 bases, with 10 bases spanning the gap. CDR1 is SGHTA and CDR2 is FQGNSA in the germline V gene. The CDR3 extends over 14 amino acids. The DNA of the CDR3 is TGTGCCAGCAGCTTAGCGGTTAGGGATTATGGCTACACCTTC. It specifies CASSLAVRDYGYTF.

V gene TRBV7-8 combines with J gene TRBJ1-1, with a weak D call TRBD1 (5 bases). CDR1 is SGHVS and CDR2 is FQNEAQ in the germline V gene. V was cut by 7 bases and J by 1 base, with 13 bases left in between. There are 14 residues in the CDR3. The CDR3 loop is CASKPGTANTEAFF. The CDR3, as DNA: TGTGCCAGCAAGCCCGGGACGGCGAACACTGAAGCTTTCTTT.

This rearrangement joins TRBV20-1 to TRBJ2-3, with 7 bases matching TRBD2. Germline assignment: CDR1 DFQATT and CDR2 SNEGSKA (reference sequence). After removal of 5 bases from V and 4 bases from J, the junction contained 9 bases not matched to a gene. The CDR3 has 14 amino acids. Here the CDR3 DNA reads TGCAGTGCTTCCCAGCGGGGCCAGGCAGATACGCAGTATTTT. Translating gives CSASQRGQADTQYF.

This chain uses TRBV27 with TRBJ1-5; D gene unclear. The CDR3 is made up of 13 amino acids. Per germline, CDR1 MNHEY and CDR2 SMNVEV (reference sequence). The V end was cut by 1 base, the J end by 7 bases, with 8 bases between. CDR3 loop: CASSLLRGQPQHF. In DNA, the CDR3 is TGTGCCAGCAGTTTATTACGCGGCCAGCCCCAGCATTTT.

The rearrangement joins TRBV6-4 to TRBJ1-5; no reliable D call. The V end lost 5 bases, the J end lost 1 base, and 18 bases lay between the germline ends. CDR3 length: 17 amino acids. Germline values: CDR1 MRHNA, CDR2 SNTAGT. CDR3 region: CASSPQHRARSNQPQHF. CDR3 DNA sequence: TGTGCCAGCAGTCCCCAACATAGGGCACGGAGCAATCAGCCCCAGCATTTT.

This clonotype has a handful of counts. The J gene is TRBJ2-7, the V gene TRBV6-2 or TRBV6-3; tentative D call: TRBD1 (6 bases). Germline CDR1 reads MNHEY; CDR2 reads SVGEGT. There are 13 residues in the CDR3. V was trimmed by 6 bases and J by 4 bases, leaving 13 bases between them. CDR3 in amino acids: CASRNTGIYEQYF. The CDR3 DNA reads TGTGCCAGCAGAAACACAGGGATTTACGAGCAGTACTTC.

The CDR3 coding sequence is TGTGCCAGCAGCTTGCTACGAACCGGGAGTACAGATACGCAGTATTTT. Residues: CASSLLRTGSTDTQYF. V and J are TRBV11-1 and TRBJ2-3, with a possible D match to TRBD2 (6 bases). The V gene's germline CDR1 is SGHAT and CDR2 FQDESV (reference sequence). Between the trimmed V and J ends, which lost 3 bases and 3 bases, there was a span of 16 bases. The CDR3 totals 16 residues.

The chain carries TRBV12-3 or TRBV12-4 and TRBJ1-5; TRBD1 is a possible D gene (5 bases). The CDR3 covers 14 residues. The ends were cut back, 3 bases at V and 7 bases at J, with 13 bases in the middle. The chain's CDR3 is CASSLSGSGQPQHF. The CDR3, as DNA: TGTGCCAGCAGTTTGTCAGGGTCGGGGCAGCCCCAGCATTTT.

The rearrangement links TRBV20-1 to TRBJ1-1; D not certain. Germline V gene data show CDR1 as DFQATT and CDR2 as SNEGSKA (reference sequence). The V end lost 3 bases, the J end lost 0 bases, and 20 bases lay between the germline ends. The CDR3 contains 17 residues. In DNA form, the CDR3 reads TGCAGTGCTAGCCCGGGAGGGCTGGATCCGCTGAACACTGAAGCTTTCTTT. Amino acids: CSASPGGLDPLNTEAFF.

This chain uses TRBV9 with TRBJ2-2, with D tentatively TRBD1 or TRBD2 (5 bases each). Looked up from germline, CDR1 is SGDLS and CDR2 is YYNGEE. The CDR3 length is 16 residues. V gave up 3 bases and J gave up 4 bases, with 16 bases separating them. The CDR3 protein is CASSADVGAGTGELFF. The CDR3 DNA reads TGTGCCAGCAGCGCAGATGTTGGGGCGGGCACCGGGGAGCTGTTTTTT.